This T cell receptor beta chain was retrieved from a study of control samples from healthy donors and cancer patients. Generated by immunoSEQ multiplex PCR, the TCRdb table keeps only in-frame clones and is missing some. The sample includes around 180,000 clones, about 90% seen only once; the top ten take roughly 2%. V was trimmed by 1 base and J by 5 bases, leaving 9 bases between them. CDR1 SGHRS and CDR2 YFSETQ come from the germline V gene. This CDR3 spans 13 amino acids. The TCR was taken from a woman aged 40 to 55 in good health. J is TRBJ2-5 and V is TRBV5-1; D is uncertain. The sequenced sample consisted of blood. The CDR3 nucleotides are TGCGCCAGCAGCTTGCTTCCGGAGGAGACCCAGTACTTC. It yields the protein CASSLLPEETQYF.